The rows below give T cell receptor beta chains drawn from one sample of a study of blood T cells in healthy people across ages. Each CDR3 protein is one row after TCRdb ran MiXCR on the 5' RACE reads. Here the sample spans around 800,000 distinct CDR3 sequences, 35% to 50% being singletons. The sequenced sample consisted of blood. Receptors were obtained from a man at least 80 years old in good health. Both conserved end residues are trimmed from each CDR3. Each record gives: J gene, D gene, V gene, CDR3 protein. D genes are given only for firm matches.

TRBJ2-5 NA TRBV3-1 ASSPTGGKHSEQY
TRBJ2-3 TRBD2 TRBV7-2 ASSLGLAGKADTQY
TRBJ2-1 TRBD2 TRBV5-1 ASSLGLAADNEQF
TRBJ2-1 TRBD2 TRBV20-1 SARDTSGRPSSYNEQF
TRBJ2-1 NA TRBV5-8 ASSTALWLEVEGQF
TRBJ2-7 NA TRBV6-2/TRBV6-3 ASSYLMAALHEQY
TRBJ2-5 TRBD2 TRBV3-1 ASSRLAEETQY
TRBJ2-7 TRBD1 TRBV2 ASRGQSTTYEQY
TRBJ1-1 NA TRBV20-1 SAHRTAGGVDFVEAF
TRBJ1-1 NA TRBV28 ASSLEQTDTEAF
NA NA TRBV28 ASSLSRRDLSYEQY
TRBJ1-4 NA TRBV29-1 SVDRGLGNEKLF
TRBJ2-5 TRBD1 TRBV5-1 ASSFSTGTLQETQY
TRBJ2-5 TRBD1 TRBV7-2 ASSLGRTGGLETQY
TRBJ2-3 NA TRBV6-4 ASSRTLNRADTQY
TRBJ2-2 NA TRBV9 ASSVEGSNTGELF
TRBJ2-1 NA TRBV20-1 SARYRQANNEQF
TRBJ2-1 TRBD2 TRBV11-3 ASSFGEGEQF
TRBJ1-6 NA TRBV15 ATSRDQNSPLH
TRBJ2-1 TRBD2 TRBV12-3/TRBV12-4 ASTETSGPALSYNEQF
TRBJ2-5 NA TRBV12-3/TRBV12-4 ASSTASQETQY
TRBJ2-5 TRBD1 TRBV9 ASSPPDRARNEQY
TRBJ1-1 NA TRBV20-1 SARAGQGFTEAF
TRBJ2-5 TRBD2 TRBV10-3 ATAGGPQETQY
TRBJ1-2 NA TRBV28 ASTGNINYGYT
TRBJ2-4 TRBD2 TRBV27 ASSLAGGTNIQY
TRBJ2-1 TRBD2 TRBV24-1 ATSEAPTRERRNEQF
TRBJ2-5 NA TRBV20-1 STRDWLAPQETQY
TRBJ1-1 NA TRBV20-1 SARHAWSADTEAF
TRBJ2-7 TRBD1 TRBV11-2 ASSSGQGDYEQY
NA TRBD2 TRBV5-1 ASSLAWESGSTNEQY
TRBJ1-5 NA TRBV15 ATSGGEFYSNQPQH
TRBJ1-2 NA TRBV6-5 ASTPGGSGYT
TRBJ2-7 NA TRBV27 ASSLYSSYEQY
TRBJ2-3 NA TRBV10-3 AISESAAYDTDTQY
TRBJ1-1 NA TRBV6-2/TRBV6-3 ASSERRSNTEAF
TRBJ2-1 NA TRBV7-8 ASGSLEGNEQF
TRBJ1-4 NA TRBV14 ASSQARGRMEKLF
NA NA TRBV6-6 ASRDSKGDEQY
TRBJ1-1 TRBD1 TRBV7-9 ASSYPGQGEAF
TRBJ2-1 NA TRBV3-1 ASSQRGGQETQF
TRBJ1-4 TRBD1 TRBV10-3 AISTGTGVEKLF
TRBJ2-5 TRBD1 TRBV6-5 ASSWDSIQETQY
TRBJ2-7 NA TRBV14 ASSREWDEQY
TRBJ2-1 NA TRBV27 ASSSQPGQLIYNEQF
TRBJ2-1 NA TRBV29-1 SVKSPSYNEQF
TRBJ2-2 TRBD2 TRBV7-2 ASNPNSGRKGGELF
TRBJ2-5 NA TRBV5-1 ASGPQETQY
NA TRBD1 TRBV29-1 SAQQGAGETQY
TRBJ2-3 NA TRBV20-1 SARVSVQWADTQY
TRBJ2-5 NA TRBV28 ASSRRAGYQETQY
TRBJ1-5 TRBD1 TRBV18 ASSGQGDQPQH
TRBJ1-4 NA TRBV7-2 ASSTIATNEKLF
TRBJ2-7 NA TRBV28 ASSQPTVQYEQY
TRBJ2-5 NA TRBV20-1 SASPDQETQY
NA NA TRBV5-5 ASSLDRGRAEQY
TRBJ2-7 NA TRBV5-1 ASSGGSGAYEQY
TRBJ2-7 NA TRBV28 ASSLVRGQGNEQY
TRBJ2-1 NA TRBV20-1 SAGVWGNEQF